These 5 T cell receptor beta chains share one sample of origin, sequenced in a study of response to subunit inactivated influenza vaccine. TCRdb independently ran MiXCR on the RT-PCR reads; one entry per CDR3 protein. The repertoire has 500,000 to 550,000 distinct CDR3 sequences, less than 25% of them found once; the top ten carry approximately 3%. These same records also appear under a second study, on T cells expressing NK-cell markers. That work states: Generation of TCR beta cDNA was performed by 5'RACE template switching incorporating UMIs.

The specimen comprised CD4+ T cells sorted from PBMCs, sampled roughly 12 days after vaccination. The receptors were sampled from a man in his fifties who received an inactivated influenza vaccine.

This chain links TRBV7-9 with TRBJ1-2; D is ambiguous. Germline-derived CDR1 and CDR2 are SEHNR and FQNEAQ (reference sequence). V was shortened by 5 bases and J by 2 bases, with 12 bases between the two germline ends. The CDR3 covers 14 residues. CDR3 sequence reads: CASSAAAANYGYTF. The DNA for the CDR3 is TGTGCCAGCAGCGCTGCCGCGGCCAACTATGGCTACACCTTC.

The chain employs TRBV7-2 and TRBJ1-1; D uncertain. The CDR3 is made up of 14 amino acids. V was shortened by 2 bases and J by 3 bases, with 10 bases between the two germline ends. Germline V CDR1 and CDR2: SGHTA, FQGNSA. The CDR3 here is CASSLIDLDTEAFF. The CDR3 DNA follows: TGTGCCAGCAGCTTAATAGACCTGGACACTGAAGCTTTCTTT.

This chain connects TRBV7-2 to TRBJ2-7; no definite D call. Trimming cost V 1 base and J 3 bases, with 10 bases left between them. Germline V gives CDR1 SGHTA, CDR2 FQGNSA. The CDR3 length is 14 residues. This chain's CDR3 is CASSLVTADYEQYF. The CDR3 bases are TGTGCCAGCAGCTTAGTAACCGCGGACTACGAGCAGTACTTC.

This clonotype came up many times. The rearrangement joins TRBV7-2 to TRBJ2-7; tentative D call: TRBD1 (6 bases). The CDR3 runs 14 residues. V lost 4 bases to trimming and J lost 1 base, with 11 bases between them. Germline lookup yields CDR1 SGHTA and CDR2 FQGNSA. The CDR3 is CASSSHRDSYEQYF. CDR3 coding DNA: TGTGCCAGCAGCTCCCACAGGGATTCCTACGAGCAGTACTTC.

This clonotype was seen more than once but under ten times. This sequence joins TRBV12-3 or TRBV12-4 and TRBJ2-7; D perhaps matches TRBD2 (7 bases). V was cut by 6 bases and J by 0 bases, with 15 bases left in between. The CDR3 is made up of 15 amino acids. The DNA for the CDR3 is TGTGCCAGCAGCCCTTGGCGGGGGCCCTCCTACGAGCAGTACTTC. Translation gives CASSPWRGPSYEQYF.